Listed below are T cell receptor beta chains from one sample, sequenced in a study of T cells in Graves' hyperthyroidism and ophthalmopathy. TCRdb called the multiplex PCR reads again in MiXCR, with one record for every CDR3 protein. Of around 660,000 distinct CDR3 sequences listed, less than 45% are singletons. Source material: peripheral blood or thyroid tissue (not recorded which). These receptors were taken from an adult man with Graves' disease, either hyperthyroidism or ophthalmopathy (not recorded which). Both conserved end residues are part of each CDR3. D genes are given only for firm matches. Clone size is given for some rows only: seen once, a few or many times, or a class if the clone is expanded.

clone_size,d_call,v_call,j_call,cdr3_length,cdr3_nt,cdr3_aa
.,.,TRBV7-9,TRBJ2-7,14,TGTGCCAGCAGCTTAATCCATTTCCAGGACGAGCAGTACTTC,CASSLIHFQDEQYF
few,TRBD1,TRBV5-1,TRBJ1-2,13,TGCGCCAGCAGGACAGGGGGCGACGATGGCTACACCTTC,CASRTGGDDGYTF
.,.,TRBV15,TRBJ1-3,17,TGTGCCACCAGCAGAGGGGCCCCAGGGTCTCTTGGCTACACCATATATTTT,CATSRGAPGSLGYTIYF
.,.,TRBV15,TRBJ1-5,15,TGTGCCACCAGCAGAGATAGGGTAGGTGGTCAGCCCCAGCATTTT,CATSRDRVGGQPQHF
.,TRBD1,TRBV25-1,TRBJ1-2,17,TGTGCCAGCAGTGAAGCGCGGCAGGGGGCTATGGTCTATGGCTACACCTTC,CASSEARQGAMVYGYTF
medium-sized,.,TRBV10-3,TRBJ1-5,13,TGTGCCATCAGCGCGGACGGGGCGCGGACCCAGCATTTT,CAISADGARTQHF
.,TRBD2,TRBV25-1,TRBJ2-7,12,TGTGCCAGCAGTGTTGCGGGGGTCGAGCAGTACTTC,CASSVAGVEQYF
few,TRBD1,TRBV9,TRBJ2-7,14,TGTGCCAGCAGCTCCGGGACAGGGTACGACGAGCAGTACTTC,CASSSGTGYDEQYF
.,TRBD1,TRBV2,TRBJ1-5,14,TGTGCTAGAGATCAGGGACAGGGCAATCAGCCCCAGCATTTT,CARDQGQGNQPQHF
many,.,TRBV13,TRBJ2-7,12,TGTGCCAGCAGCTCCAGGGACTACGAGCAGTACTTC,CASSSRDYEQYF
.,.,TRBV19,TRBJ2-5,16,TGTGCCAGTAGCCCGGACAGCTTAGGGAGTGGTGAGACCCAGTACTTC,CASSPDSLGSGETQYF
.,.,TRBV11-1,TRBJ1-2,11,TGTGCTCCTCAGGGACCCTATGGCTACACCTTC,CAPQGPYGYTF
.,.,TRBV3-1,TRBJ2-2,13,TGTGCCAGCAACCGGGGGAGCACCGGGGAGCTGTTTTTT,CASNRGSTGELFF
.,.,TRBV15,TRBJ2-5,14,TGTGCCACCAGCAGACAGGGTTCAGGTCAGCCCCAGTACTTC,CATSRQGSGQPQYF
.,.,TRBV10-3,TRBJ1-2,15,TGTGCCATCAGTGAGACCCCCTCATCAACCTATGGCTACACCTTC,CAISETPSSTYGYTF
many,.,TRBV5-1,TRBJ1-1,14,TGCGCCAGCAGTCCTGAAGTGATGAACACTGAAGCTTTCTTT,CASSPEVMNTEAFF
few,TRBD1,TRBV11-2,TRBJ2-2,17,TGTGCCAGCAGCCCTCGGGTCCGGACAGGGAGTACCGGGGAGCTGTTTTTT,CASSPRVRTGSTGELFF
.,TRBD1,TRBV10-3,TRBJ2-2,13,TGTGCCACCTCGGGACAGGGTCTTACTGAAGCTCTCTTT,CATSGQGLTEALF
many,TRBD1,TRBV6-5,TRBJ1-1,14,TGTGCCATCAGTACTACAGGGGATAACACTGAAGCTTTCTTT,CAISTTGDNTEAFF
many,.,TRBV7-9,TRBJ1-6,13,TGTGCCAGCAGGGACATGTATAATTCACCCCTCCACTTT,CASRDMYNSPLHF
.,.,TRBV2,TRBJ1-6,15,TGTGCCAGCAGAGCCCCGATGGGGGAATATTCACCCCTCCACTTT,CASRAPMGEYSPLHF
many,.,TRBV15,TRBJ1-1,14,TGTGCCACCAGCAGAGCCAGAACCAACACTGAAGCTTTCTTT,CATSRARTNTEAFF
many,.,TRBV7-2,TRBJ1-4,13,TGTGCCAGCAGCTTAGACCTGAATGAAAAACTGTTTTTT,CASSLDLNEKLFF
.,.,TRBV10-3,TRBJ1-5,13,TGTGCCATCGGAGAAGGGAGCCCGGAGACCCAGCATTTT,CAIGEGSPETQHF
.,.,TRBV7-8,TRBJ2-5,15,TGTGCCAGCAGTGAATCGAGGCCACACGAAGAGACCCAGTACTTC,CASSESRPHEETQYF
few,.,TRBV19,TRBJ1-5,12,TGTGCCAGTAGTATAAGGAGCCAGCCCCAGCATTTT,CASSIRSQPQHF
.,.,TRBV7-2,TRBJ1-2,13,TGTGCCAGCAGCTTAGGCAGTAACTATGGCTGCACCTTC,CASSLGSNYGCTF
once,TRBD2,TRBV19,TRBJ2-7,15,TGTGCCAGTAGTACTCAAAGCGGGGAAACCTACGAGCAGTACTTC,CASSTQSGETYEQYF
few,.,TRBV29-1,TRBJ1-3,15,TGCAGCGTTTCTTACAGTCCGAACTCTGGAAACACCATATATTTT,CSVSYSPNSGNTIYF
few,.,TRBV24-1,TRBJ2-5,12,TGTGCCACCAGTGATCGAGGGGAGACCCAGTACTTC,CATSDRGETQYF
.,TRBD1,TRBV14,TRBJ1-1,14,TGTGCCAGCAGCCCAAGACAGGGGATCAGTGAAGCTTTCTTT,CASSPRQGISEAFF
.,.,TRBV15,TRBJ2-7,15,TGTGCCACCAGCCTGCACAGGGGGGGAGTGGACGAGCAGTACTTC,CATSLHRGGVDEQYF
many,.,TRBV7-3,TRBJ1-1,13,TGTGCCAGCAGCGCATACAGGAACACTGAAGCTTTCTTT,CASSAYRNTEAFF
.,TRBD1,TRBV25-1,TRBJ2-7,18,TGTGCCAGCAGCGTTGAAGGGGCCGGGATTGGACAGGCCTACGAGCAGTACTTC,CASSVEGAGIGQAYEQYF
.,.,TRBV7-2,TRBJ1-2,12,TGTGCCAGCAGTTTATGGAGGGATGGCTACACCTTC,CASSLWRDGYTF
.,.,TRBV15,TRBJ2-5,13,TGTGCCACCAGCAGAGTGACATCGGAGACCCAGTACTTC,CATSRVTSETQYF
.,.,TRBV9,TRBJ1-6,13,TGTGCCAGCAGCGACCGGAGCGATTCACCCCTCCACTTT,CASSDRSDSPLHF
.,TRBD2,TRBV15,TRBJ2-7,18,TGTGCCACCAGCAGAATGACGACTAGCGGGAGTGCCACCTACGAGCAGTACTTC,CATSRMTTSGSATYEQYF
few,.,TRBV19,TRBJ2-7,15,TGTGCCAGTAGCTCCCAGGACAGACCGGCTGACGAGCAGTACTTC,CASSSQDRPADEQYF
few,TRBD1,TRBV12-3/TRBV12-4,TRBJ1-6,15,TGTGCCAGCAGTTTTCGACAGGGAGACAATTCACCCCTCCACTTT,CASSFRQGDNSPLHF
.,.,TRBV7-9,TRBJ2-7,15,TGTGCCAGCAGCTTACAGTTCAGGGGGGACTACGAGCAGTACTTC,CASSLQFRGDYEQYF
.,TRBD1,TRBV12-3/TRBV12-4,TRBJ1-2,17,TGTGCCAGCATTAGAAGAGGCGGACAGGCCTTCAACTATGGCTACACCTTC,CASIRRGGQAFNYGYTF
.,TRBD2,TRBV7-9,TRBJ2-7,15,TGTGCCAGCAGCCGGGGACTAGCGGAACTATACGAGCAGTACTTC,CASSRGLAELYEQYF
.,.,TRBV20-1,TRBJ2-7,13,TGCAGTGCTAGAGCCCCTAGGGCCTACGAGCAGTACTTC,CSARAPRAYEQYF
few,TRBD1,TRBV20-1,TRBJ2-7,13,TGCAGTGTTCCGGGACAGGGCTTTGACGAGCAGTACTTC,CSVPGQGFDEQYF
.,TRBD2,TRBV5-1,TRBJ2-5,16,TGTGCCAGCAGCGGGGGGACTAGCGGGAGGCCTGAGACCCAGTACTTC,CASSGGTSGRPETQYF
many,.,TRBV7-9,TRBJ1-4,13,TGTGCCAGCAGCCTGGGCGTAGCTGAAAAACTGTTTTTT,CASSLGVAEKLFF
few,TRBD2,TRBV20-1,TRBJ2-7,15,TGCAGTGCCCGGTACCTAGCGGGGGGGCAGGGCGAGCAGTACTTC,CSARYLAGGQGEQYF